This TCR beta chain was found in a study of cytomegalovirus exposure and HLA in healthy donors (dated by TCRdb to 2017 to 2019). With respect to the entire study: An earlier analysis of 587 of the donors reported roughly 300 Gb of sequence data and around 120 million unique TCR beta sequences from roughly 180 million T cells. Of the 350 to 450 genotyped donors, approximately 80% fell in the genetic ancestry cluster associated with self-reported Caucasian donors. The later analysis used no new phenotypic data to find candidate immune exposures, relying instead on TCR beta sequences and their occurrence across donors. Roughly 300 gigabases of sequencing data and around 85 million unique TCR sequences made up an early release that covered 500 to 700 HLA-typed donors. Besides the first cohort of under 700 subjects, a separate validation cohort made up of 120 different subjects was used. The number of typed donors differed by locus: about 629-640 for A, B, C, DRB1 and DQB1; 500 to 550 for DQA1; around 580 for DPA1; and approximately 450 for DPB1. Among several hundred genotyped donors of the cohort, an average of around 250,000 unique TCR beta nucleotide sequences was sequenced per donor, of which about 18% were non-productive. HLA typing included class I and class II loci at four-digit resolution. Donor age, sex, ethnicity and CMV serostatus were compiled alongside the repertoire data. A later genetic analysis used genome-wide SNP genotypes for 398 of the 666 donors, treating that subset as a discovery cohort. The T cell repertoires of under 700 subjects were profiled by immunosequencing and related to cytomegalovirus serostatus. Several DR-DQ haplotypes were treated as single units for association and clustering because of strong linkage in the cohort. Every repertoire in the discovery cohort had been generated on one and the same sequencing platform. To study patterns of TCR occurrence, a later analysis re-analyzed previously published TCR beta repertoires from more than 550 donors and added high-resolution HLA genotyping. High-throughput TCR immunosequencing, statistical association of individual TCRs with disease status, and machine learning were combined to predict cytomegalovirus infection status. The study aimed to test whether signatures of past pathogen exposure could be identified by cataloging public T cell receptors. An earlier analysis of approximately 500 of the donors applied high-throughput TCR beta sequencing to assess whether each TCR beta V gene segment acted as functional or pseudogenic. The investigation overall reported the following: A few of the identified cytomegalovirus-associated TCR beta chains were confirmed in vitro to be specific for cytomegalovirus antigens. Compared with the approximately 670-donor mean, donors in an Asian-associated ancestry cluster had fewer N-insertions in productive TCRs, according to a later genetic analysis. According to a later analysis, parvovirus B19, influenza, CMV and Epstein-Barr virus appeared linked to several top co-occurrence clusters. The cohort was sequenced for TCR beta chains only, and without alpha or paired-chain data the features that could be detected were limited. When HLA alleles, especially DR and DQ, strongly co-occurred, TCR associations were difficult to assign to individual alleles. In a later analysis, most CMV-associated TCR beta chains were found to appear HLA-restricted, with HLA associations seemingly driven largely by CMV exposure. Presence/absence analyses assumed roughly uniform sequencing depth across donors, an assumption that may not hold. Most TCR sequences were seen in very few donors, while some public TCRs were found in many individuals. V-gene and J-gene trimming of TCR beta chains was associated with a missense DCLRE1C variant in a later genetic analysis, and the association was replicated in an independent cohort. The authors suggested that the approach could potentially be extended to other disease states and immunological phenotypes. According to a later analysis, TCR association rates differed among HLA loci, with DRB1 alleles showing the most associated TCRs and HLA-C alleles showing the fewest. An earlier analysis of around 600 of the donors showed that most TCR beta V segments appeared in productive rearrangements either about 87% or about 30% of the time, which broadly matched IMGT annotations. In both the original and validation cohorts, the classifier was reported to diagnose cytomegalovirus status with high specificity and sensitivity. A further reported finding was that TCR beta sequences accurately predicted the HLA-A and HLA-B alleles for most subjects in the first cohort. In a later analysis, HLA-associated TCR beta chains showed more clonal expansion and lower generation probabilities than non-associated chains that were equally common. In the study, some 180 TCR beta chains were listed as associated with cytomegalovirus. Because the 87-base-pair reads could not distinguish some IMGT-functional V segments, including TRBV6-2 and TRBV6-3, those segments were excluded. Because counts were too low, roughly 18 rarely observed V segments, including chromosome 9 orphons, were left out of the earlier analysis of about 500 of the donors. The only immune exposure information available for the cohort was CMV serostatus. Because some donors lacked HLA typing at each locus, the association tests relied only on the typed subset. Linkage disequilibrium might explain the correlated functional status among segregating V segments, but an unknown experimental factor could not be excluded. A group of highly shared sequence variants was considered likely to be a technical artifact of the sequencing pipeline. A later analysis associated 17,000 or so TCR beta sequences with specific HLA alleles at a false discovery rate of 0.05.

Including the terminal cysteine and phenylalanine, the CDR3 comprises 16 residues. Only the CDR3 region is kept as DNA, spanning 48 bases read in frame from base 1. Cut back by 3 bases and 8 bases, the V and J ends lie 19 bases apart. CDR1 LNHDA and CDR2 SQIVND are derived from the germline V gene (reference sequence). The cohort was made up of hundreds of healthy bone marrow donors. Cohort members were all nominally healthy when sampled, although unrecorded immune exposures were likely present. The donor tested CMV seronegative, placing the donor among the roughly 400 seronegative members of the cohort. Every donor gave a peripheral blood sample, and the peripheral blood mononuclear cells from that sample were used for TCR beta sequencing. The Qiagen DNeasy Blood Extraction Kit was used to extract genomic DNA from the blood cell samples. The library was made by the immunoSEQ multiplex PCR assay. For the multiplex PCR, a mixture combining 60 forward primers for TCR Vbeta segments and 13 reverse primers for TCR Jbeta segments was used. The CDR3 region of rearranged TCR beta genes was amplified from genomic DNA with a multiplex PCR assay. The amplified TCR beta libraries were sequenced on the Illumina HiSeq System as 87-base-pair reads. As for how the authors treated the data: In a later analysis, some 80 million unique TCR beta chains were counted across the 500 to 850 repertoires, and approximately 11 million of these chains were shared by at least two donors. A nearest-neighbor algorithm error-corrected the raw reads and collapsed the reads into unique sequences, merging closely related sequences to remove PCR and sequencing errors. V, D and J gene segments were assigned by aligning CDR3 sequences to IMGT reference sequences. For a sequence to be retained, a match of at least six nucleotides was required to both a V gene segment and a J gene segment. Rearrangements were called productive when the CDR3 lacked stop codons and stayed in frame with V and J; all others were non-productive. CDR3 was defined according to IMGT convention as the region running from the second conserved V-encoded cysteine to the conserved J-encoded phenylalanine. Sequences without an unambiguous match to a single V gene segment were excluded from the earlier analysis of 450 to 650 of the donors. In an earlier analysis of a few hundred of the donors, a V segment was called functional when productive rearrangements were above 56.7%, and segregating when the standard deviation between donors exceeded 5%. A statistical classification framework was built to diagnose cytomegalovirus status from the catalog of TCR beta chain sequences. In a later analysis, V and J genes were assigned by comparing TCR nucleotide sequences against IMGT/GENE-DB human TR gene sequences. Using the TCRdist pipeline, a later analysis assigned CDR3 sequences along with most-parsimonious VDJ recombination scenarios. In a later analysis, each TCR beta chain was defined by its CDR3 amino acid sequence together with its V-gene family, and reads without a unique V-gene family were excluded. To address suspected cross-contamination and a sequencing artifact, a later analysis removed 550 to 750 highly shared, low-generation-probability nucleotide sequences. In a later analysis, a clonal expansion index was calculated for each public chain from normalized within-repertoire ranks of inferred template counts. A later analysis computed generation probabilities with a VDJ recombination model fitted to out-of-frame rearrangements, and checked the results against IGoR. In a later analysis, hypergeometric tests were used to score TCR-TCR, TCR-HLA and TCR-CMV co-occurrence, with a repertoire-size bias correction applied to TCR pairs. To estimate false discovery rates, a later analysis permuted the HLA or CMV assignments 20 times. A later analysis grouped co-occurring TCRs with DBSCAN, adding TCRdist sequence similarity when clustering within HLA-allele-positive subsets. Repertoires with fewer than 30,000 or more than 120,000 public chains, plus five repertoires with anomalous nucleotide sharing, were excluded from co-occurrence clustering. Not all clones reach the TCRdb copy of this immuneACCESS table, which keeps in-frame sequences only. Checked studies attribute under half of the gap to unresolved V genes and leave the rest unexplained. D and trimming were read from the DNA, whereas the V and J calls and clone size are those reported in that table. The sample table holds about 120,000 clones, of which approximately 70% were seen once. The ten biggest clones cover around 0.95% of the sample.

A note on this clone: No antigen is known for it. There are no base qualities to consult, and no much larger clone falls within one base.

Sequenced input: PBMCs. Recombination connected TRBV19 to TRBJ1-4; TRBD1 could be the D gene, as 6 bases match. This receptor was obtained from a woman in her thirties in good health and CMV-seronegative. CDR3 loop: CASSMKVDRSGEKLFF. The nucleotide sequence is TGTGCCAGTAGTATGAAGGTTGACAGGTCTGGGGAAAAACTGTTTTTT.